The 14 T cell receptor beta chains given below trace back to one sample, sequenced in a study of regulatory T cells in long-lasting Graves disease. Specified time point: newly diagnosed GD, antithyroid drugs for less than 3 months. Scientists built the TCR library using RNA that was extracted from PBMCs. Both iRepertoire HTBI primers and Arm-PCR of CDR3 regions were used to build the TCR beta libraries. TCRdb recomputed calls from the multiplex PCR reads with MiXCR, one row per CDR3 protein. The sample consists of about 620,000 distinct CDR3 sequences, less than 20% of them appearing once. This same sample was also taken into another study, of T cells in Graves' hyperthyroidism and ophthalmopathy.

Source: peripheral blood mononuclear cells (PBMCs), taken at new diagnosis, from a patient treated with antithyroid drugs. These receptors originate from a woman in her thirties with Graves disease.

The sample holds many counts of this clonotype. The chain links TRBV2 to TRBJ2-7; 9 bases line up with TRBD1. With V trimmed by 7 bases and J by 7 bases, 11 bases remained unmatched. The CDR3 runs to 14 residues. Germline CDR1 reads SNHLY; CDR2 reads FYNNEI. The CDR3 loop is CASTPGQGDEEQYF. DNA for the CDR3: TGTGCCAGCACCCCGGGACAGGGTGACGAAGAGCAGTACTTC.

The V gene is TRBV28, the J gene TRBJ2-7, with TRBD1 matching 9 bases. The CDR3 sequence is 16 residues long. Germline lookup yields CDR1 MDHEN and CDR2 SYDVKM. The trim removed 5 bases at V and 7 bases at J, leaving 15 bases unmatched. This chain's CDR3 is CASSPHSTGGGREQYF. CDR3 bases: TGTGCCAGCAGTCCCCACTCGACAGGGGGAGGTCGGGAGCAGTACTTC.

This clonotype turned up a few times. The CDR3 DNA sequence: TGTGCCAGCAGTTTATTTAGGATCACACAAGAGACCCAGTACTTC. Its protein is CASSLFRITQETQYF. The chain is built from TRBV28 and TRBJ2-5, with D unclear. The CDR3 has 15 amino acids. V shed 1 base and J shed 2 bases, with 11 bases lying between them. CDR1 is MDHEN and CDR2 is SYDVKM in the germline V gene. The full variable domain, rest sourced from reference TRBV28 and TRBJ2-5, is DVKVTQSSRYLVKRTGEKVFLECVQDMDHENMFWYRQDPGLGLRLIYFSYDVKMKEKGDIPEGYSVSREKKERFSLILESASTNQTSMYLCASSLFRITQETQYFGPGTRLLVL.

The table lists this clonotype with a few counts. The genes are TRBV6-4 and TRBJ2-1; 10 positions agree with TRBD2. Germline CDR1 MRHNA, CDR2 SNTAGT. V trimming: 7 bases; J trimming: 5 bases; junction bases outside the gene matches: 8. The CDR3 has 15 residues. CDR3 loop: CASTALAGANNEQFF. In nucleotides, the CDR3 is TGTGCCAGCACCGCTCTAGCGGGAGCCAACAATGAGCAGTTCTTC.

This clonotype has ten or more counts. The CDR3 region has the DNA TGTGCCAGCAGCCATTTCAGCGGGGGACTCCCGGATACGCAGTATTTT. The encoded protein is CASSHFSGGLPDTQYF. The chain is built from TRBV3-1 and TRBJ2-3, with TRBD2 identical over 8 bases. From germline, CDR1 is LGHDT and CDR2 YNNKEL (reference sequence). The CDR3 spans 16 residues. The V gene end was trimmed by 3 bases and the J gene end by 6 bases; junction bases not matched to a gene: 11.

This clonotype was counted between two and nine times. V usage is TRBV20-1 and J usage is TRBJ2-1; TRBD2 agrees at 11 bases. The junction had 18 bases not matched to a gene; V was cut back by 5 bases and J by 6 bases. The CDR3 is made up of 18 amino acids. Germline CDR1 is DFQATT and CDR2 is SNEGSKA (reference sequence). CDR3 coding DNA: TGCAGTGCTGGGTTCTTAGCGGGAGGGCCACCTATTATCAATGAGCAGTTCTTC. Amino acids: CSAGFLAGGPPIINEQFF.

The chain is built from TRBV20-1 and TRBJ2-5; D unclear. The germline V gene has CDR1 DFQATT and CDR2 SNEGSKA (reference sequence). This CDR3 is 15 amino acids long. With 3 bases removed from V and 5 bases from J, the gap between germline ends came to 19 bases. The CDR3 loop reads CSASMARAGWETQYF. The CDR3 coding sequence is TGCAGTGCTAGTATGGCGCGCGCCGGGTGGGAGACCCAGTACTTC.

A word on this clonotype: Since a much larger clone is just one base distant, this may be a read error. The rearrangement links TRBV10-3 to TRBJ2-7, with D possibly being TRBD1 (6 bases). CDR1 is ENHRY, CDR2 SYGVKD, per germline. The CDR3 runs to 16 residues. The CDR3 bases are TGTGCCATCAGTAAGTCGGGTGGACAGAAGACCTACGAGCAGTACTTC. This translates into CAISKSGGQKTYEQYF.

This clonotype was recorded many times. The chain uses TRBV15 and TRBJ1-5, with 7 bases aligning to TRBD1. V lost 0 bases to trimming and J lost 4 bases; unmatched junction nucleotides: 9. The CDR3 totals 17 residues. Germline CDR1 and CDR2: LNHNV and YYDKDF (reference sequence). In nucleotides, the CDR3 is TGTGCCACCAGCAGAGATGAGGGGGCCTGGTCTAATCAGCCCCAGCATTTT. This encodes CATSRDEGAWSNQPQHF.

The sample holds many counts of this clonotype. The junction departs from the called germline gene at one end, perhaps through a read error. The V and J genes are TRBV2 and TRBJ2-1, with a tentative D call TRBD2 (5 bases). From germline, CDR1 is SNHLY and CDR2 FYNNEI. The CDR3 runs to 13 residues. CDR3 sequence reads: CASSVEETNHQVF. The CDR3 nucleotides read TGTGCCAGCAGTGTAGAAGAGACTAACCATCAAGTCTTC.

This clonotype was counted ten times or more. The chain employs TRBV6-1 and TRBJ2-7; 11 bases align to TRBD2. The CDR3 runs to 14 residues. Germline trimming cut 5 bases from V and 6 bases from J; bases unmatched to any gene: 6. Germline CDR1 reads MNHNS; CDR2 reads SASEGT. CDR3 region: CASSHGLAGIEQYF. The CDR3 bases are TGTGCCAGCAGTCACGGACTAGCGGGCATCGAGCAGTACTTC.

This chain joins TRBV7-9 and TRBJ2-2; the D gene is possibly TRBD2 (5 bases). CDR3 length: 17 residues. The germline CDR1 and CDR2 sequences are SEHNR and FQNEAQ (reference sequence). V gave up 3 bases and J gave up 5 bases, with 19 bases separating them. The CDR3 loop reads CASSFSQKVPGTGELFF. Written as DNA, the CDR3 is TGTGCCAGCAGCTTTTCCCAAAAGGTCCCGGGAACCGGGGAGCTGTTTTTT.

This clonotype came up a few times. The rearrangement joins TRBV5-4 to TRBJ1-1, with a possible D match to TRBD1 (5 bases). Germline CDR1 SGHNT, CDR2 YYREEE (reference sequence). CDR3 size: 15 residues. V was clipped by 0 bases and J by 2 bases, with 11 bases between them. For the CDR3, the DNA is TGTGCCAGCAGCTTGGTTTACCAGGGAAACACTGAAGCTTTCTTT. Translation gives CASSLVYQGNTEAFF.

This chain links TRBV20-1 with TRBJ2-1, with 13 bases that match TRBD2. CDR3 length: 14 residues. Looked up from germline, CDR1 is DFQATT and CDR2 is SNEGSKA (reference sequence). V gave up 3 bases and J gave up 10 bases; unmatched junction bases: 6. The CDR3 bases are TGCAGTGCTAGGGGACTAGCGGGGCCAGGGGAGCAGTTCTTC. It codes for CSARGLAGPGEQFF.